The present TCR beta chain was sequenced within a study of siplizumab effects on memory and regulatory T cells. Study-wide points: Memory cells that were CD4+ and unstimulated gave rise to alloreactive sequences, which siplizumab significantly reduced. Of the proliferating CD4+ or CD8+ clones, roughly 80-97% lacked a naive or memory phenotype that could be assigned.

With 0 bases removed from V and 4 bases from J, the gap between germline ends came to 19 bases. Germline CDR1 SGHDT, CDR2 YYEEEE. This CDR3 spans 17 amino acids. The data were produced by immunoSEQ multiplex PCR, yet TCRdb's version contains in-frame clones alone and is incomplete. In the table there are tens of thousands of clones, approximately 82% of which are singletons. As to this clone: The antigen is undetermined.

This TCR was recovered from a human donor in good health. Sequences were obtained from memory CD4+ T cells sorted from blood. The chain employs TRBV5-6 and TRBJ2-5, with D tentatively TRBD1 (6 bases). CDR3 sequence reads: CASSLERITGLRETQYF. CDR3 coding DNA: TGTGCCAGCAGCTTGGAGCGTATAACAGGGCTGAGAGAGACCCAGTACTTC. The full variable domain, with the rest looked up from reference TRBV5-6 and TRBJ2-5, is DAGVTQSPTHLIKTRGQQVTLRCSPKSGHDTVSWYQQALGQGPQFIFQYYEEEERQRGNFPDRFSGHQFPNYSSELNVNALLLGDSALYLCASSLERITGLRETQYFGPGTRLLVL.